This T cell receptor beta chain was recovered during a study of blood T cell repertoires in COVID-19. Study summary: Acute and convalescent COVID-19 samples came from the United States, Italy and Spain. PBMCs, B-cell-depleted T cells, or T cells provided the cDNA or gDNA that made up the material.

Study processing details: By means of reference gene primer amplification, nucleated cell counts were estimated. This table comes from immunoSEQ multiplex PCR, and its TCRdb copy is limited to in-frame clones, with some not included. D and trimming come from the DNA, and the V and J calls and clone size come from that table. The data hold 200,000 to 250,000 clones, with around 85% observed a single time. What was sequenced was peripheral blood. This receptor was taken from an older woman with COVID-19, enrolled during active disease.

Here the CDR3 reads CASSSMFFSGNSYNEQFF. Written as DNA, the CDR3 is TGTGCCAGCAGCTCGATGTTTTTTAGCGGCAACTCCTACAATGAGCAGTTCTTC. This chain joins TRBV5-8 and TRBJ2-1, with a weak D call TRBD2 (6 bases). V was cut by 3 bases and J by 0 bases, with 19 bases left in between. This CDR3 contains 18 residues. Germline CDR1 reads SGHTS; CDR2 reads YDEGEE.